This TCR beta chain was sequenced in a study of blood T cell repertoires in COVID-19. Background on the study: T cells, B-cell-depleted T cells, or PBMCs provided the cDNA or gDNA that served as material.

The V gene's germline CDR1 is LNHDA and CDR2 SQIVND (reference sequence). The CDR3 has 15 residues. In the study's own analysis: For nucleated cells, counts were estimated from reference gene primer amplification. Data came from immunoSEQ multiplex PCR; TCRdb stores just in-frame clones and leaves some out. That table is the source of V, J and clone size, and D and trimming were worked out from the DNA. The data hold 16,000 or so clones, with around nine tenths observed a single time. Sequencing was performed on peripheral blood. The receptor comes from a human donor in a cohort sampled during active COVID-19. The rearrangement uses TRBV19 and TRBJ2-6; tentatively, D is TRBD1 (5 bases). The CDR3 is CATSTANSGANVLTF. The CDR3 region has the DNA TGTGCAACGTCGACAGCGAACTCTGGGGCCAACGTCCTGACTTTC.